This TCR beta chain was identified in a study of shared clonotypes between healthy human individuals. Study details: Donors were a couple of women and three men aged 18 to 49.

Sequenced by immunoSEQ multiplex PCR; TCRdb stores in-frame clones only, minus some. The sample carries about 800,000 clones, about 96% recorded once. Cells designated naive CD8 were CD45RO-negative and were positively selected for CCR7, with terminally differentiated effector memory CD45RA+ cells excluded. Each donor was a Caucasian adult residing in Nashville, Tennessee. Comment on this clone: What it binds is not known.

Germline V gene lookup returns CDR1 MNHEY and CDR2 SMNVEV (reference sequence). After removal of 2 bases from V and 3 bases from J, the junction contained 7 bases not matched to a gene. The CDR3 loop spans 15 amino acids. General observations from the study: Naive CD4 clonotypes overlapped across several donors at approximately 5.3%. Some clonotypes were shared by all four sorted-subset donors, while others were not shared. The non-shared ones had lower generation probabilities than the shared ones.

The specimen was naive CD8+ T cells sorted from blood. The V gene is TRBV27, the J gene TRBJ2-7; 7 bases are a match to TRBD2. The sequence came from a man aged 25-45 years in good health. CDR3 DNA: TGTGCCAGCAGTTTAATCCGCGGGAGTGTCTACGAGCAGTACTTC. Residues: CASSLIRGSVYEQYF.